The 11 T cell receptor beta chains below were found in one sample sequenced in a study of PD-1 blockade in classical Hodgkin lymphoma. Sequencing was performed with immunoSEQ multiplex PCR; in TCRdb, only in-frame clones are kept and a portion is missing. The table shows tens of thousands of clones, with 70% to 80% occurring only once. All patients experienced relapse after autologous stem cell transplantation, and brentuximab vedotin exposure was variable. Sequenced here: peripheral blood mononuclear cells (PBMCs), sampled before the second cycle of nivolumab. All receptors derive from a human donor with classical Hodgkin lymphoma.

The CDR3 loop reads CAWSVTGLGSQPQHF. The CDR3 bases are TGTGCCTGGAGTGTAACTGGGCTAGGTAGTCAGCCCCAGCATTTT. The gene calls are TRBV30 and TRBJ1-5; D not certain. With 0 bases removed from V and 6 bases from J, the gap between germline ends came to 15 bases. The germline gives CDR1 GTSNPN, CDR2 SVGIG (reference sequence). This CDR3 has 15 residues.

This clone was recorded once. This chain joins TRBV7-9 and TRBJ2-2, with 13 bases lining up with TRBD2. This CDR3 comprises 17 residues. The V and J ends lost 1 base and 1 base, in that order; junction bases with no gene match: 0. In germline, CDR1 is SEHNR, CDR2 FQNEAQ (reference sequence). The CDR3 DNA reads TGTGCCAGCAGCTTAGGGACTAGCGGGAGGAACACCGGGGAGCTGTTTTTT. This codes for CASSLGTSGRNTGELFF.

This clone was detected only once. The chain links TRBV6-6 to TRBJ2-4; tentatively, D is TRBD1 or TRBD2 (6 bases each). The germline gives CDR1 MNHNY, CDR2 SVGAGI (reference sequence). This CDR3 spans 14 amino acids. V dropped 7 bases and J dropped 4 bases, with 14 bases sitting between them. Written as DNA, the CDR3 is TGTGCCAGCACCAAGGGGGGCTCAAAAAACATTCAGTACTTC. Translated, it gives CASTKGGSKNIQYF.

CDR3 DNA: TGTGCCAGCAGCAAAGATCCCTACGAGCAGTACTTC. Protein: CASSKDPYEQYF. The chain employs TRBV21-1 and TRBJ2-7. TRBV21-1 constitutes a pseudogene. The CDR3 runs to 12 residues.

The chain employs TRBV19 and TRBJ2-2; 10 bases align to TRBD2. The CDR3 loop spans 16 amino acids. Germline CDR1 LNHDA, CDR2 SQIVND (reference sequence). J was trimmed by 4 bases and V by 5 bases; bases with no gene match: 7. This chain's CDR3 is CASSRPSGRATGELFF. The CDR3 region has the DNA TGTGCCAGTAGTCGGCCGAGCGGGAGGGCCACCGGGGAGCTGTTTTTT.

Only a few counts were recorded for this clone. The CDR3 loop reads CASSYSEGNTIYF. DNA for the CDR3: TGTGCCAGCAGTTACTCGGAAGGAAACACCATATATTTT. This chain links TRBV6-6 with TRBJ1-3; unclear D gene. V was shortened by 0 bases and J by 4 bases, with 4 bases between the two germline ends. CDR3 size: 13 residues. Germline loops: CDR1 MNHNY, CDR2 SVGAGI (reference sequence).

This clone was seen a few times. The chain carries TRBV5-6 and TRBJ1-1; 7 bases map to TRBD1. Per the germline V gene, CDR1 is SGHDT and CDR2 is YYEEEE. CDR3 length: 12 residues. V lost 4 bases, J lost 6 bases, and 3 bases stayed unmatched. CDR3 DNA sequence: TGTGCCAGCAGCCGGGACAGCCCTGAAGCTTTCTTT. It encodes CASSRDSPEAFF.

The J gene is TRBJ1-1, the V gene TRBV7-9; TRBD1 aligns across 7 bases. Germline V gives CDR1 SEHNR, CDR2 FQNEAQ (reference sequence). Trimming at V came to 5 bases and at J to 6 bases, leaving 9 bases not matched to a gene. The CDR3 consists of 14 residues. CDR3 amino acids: CASSDRDSRSEAFF. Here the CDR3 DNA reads TGTGCCAGCAGCGATCGGGACAGCCGATCTGAAGCTTTCTTT.

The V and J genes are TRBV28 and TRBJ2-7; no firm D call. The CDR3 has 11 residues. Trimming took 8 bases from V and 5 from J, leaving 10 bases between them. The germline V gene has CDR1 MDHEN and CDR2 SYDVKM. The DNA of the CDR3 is TGTGCCAGCCGACGGGCGGACGAGCAGTACTTC. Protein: CASRRADEQYF.

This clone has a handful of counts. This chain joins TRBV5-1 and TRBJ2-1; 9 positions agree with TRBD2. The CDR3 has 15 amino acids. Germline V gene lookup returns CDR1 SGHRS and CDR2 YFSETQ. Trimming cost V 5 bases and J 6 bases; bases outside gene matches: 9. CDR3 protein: CASRPTAGGPNEQFF. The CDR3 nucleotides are TGCGCCAGCAGACCGACGGCGGGAGGGCCCAATGAGCAGTTCTTC. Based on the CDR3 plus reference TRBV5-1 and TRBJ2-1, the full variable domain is KAGVTQTPRYLIKTRGQQVTLSCSPISGHRSVSWYQQTPGQGLQFLFEYFSETQRNKGNFPGRFSGRQFSNSRSEMNVSTLELGDSALYLCASRPTAGGPNEQFFGPGTRLTVL.

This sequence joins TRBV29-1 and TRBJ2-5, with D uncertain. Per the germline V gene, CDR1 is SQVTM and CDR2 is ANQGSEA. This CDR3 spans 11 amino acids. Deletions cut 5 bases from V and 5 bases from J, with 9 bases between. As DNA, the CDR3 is TGCAGCGTTTCCCTAGGGGAGACCCAGTACTTC. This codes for CSVSLGETQYF.